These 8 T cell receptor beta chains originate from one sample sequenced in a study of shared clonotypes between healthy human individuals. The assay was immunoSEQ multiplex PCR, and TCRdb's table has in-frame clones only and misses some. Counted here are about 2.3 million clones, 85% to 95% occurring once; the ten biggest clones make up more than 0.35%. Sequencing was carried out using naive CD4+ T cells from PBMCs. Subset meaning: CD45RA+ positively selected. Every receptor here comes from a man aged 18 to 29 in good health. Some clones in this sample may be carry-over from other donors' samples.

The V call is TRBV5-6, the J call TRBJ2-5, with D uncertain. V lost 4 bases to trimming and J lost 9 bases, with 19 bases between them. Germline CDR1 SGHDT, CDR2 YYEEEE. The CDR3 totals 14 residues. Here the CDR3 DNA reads TGTGCCAGCAGCGCCCGGGCCCCTCAAATGGCCCAGTACTTC. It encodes CASSARAPQMAQYF.

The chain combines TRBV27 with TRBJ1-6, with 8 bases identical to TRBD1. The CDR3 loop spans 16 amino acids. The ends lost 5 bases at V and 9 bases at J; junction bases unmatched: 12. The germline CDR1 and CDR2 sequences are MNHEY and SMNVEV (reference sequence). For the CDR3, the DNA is TGTGCCAGCAGTCCGCGACAGGGGACTATAAGTTCACCCCTCCACTTT. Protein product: CASSPRQGTISSPLHF.

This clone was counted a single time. Here the CDR3 DNA reads TGTGCCAGCAGCCGACAGGGCAACACTGAAGCTTTCTTT. Residues: CASSRQGNTEAFF. V is TRBV11-1 and J is TRBJ1-1; 7 bases map to TRBD1. The V gene's germline CDR1 is SGHAT and CDR2 FQDESV (reference sequence). V lost 5 bases, J lost 2 bases, and 2 bases stayed unmatched. The CDR3 runs 13 residues.

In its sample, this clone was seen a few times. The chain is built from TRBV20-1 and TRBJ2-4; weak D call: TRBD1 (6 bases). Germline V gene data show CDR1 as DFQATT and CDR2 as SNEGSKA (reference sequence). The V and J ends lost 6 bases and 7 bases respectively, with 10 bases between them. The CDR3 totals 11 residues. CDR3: CSANRENIQYF. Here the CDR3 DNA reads TGCAGTGCGAACAGGGAGAACATTCAGTACTTC.

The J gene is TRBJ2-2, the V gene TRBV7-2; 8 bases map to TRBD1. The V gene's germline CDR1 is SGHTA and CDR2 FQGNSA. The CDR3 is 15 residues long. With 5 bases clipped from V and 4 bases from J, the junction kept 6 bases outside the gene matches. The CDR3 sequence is CASSLTGAATGELFF. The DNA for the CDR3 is TGTGCCAGCAGCCTGACAGGGGCGGCCACCGGGGAGCTGTTTTTT.

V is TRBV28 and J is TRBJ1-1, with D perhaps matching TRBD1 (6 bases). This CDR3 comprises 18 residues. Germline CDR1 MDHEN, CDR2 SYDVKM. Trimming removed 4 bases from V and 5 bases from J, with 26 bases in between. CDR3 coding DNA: TGTGCCAGCAGTTCGACGCGAAACTTTCAGGGGAGTGGGACTGAAGCTTTCTTT. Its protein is CASSSTRNFQGSGTEAFF.

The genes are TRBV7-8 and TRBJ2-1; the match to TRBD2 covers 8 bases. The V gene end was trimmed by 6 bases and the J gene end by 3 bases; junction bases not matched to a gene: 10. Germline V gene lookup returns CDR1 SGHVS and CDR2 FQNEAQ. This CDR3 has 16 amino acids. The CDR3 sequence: CASSSRAGGYYNEQFF. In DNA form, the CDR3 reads TGTGCCAGCAGTTCTCGTGCGGGAGGCTACTACAATGAGCAGTTCTTC.

The CDR3 nucleotides read TGCGCCAGCAGCCAAGTGAGAGGATCCGGTCACACCTTC. Translated, it gives CASSQVRGSGHTF. V usage is TRBV4-3 and J usage is TRBJ1-2; D remains ambiguous. Trimming shortened V by 1 base and J by 12 bases, and 15 bases separated the two germline ends. This CDR3 has 13 residues. Germline CDR1 and CDR2: LGHNA and YSLEER.